The 22 T cell receptor beta chains listed next were all sequenced from one sample in a study of OX40 agonist ivuxolimab in advanced cancers. Repertoires were generated with immunoSEQ multiplex PCR, while TCRdb's copy carries only in-frame clones and drops some. The table has about 16,000 clones, about 86% seen once. Here the sequenced sample was CD4+ or CD8+ T cells sorted from blood, taken in a trial of the OX40 agonist ivuxolimab. These receptor sequences come from an adult with an advanced solid tumor such as melanoma, head and neck, liver or kidney cancer.

V gene TRBV5-1 combines with J gene TRBJ2-1, with 8 bases that match TRBD2. Germline V gene sequence: CDR1 SGHRS, CDR2 YFSETQ. The ends lost 0 bases at V and 3 bases at J; junction bases unmatched: 5. The CDR3 is 16 residues long. The chain's CDR3 is CASSLGAGGGYNEQFF. CDR3 bases: TGCGCCAGCAGCTTGGGCGCGGGGGGCGGCTACAATGAGCAGTTCTTC.

This clone showed up just once. The chain combines TRBV11-3 with TRBJ2-1; 12 bases agree with TRBD1. The junction had 10 bases not matched to a gene; V was cut back by 2 bases and J by 8 bases. In germline, CDR1 is SGHNT, CDR2 YENEEA. The CDR3 runs 17 residues. The CDR3 reads CASSLNVRDRGLDEQFF. As DNA, the CDR3 is TGTGCCAGCAGCTTAAACGTGAGGGACAGGGGGCTGGATGAGCAGTTCTTC.

This clone was detected only a few times. V gene TRBV5-1 combines with J gene TRBJ1-1; the D gene is possibly TRBD1 (6 bases). The germline CDR1 and CDR2 sequences are SGHRS and YFSETQ. Trimming shortened V by 4 bases and J by 3 bases, and 10 bases separated the two germline ends. This CDR3 spans 13 amino acids. CDR3 in DNA: TGCGCCAGCAGCCTCCACAGGGACACTGAAGCTTTCTTT. Protein: CASSLHRDTEAFF.

This sequence joins TRBV5-6 and TRBJ2-1, with D tentatively TRBD1 (6 bases). Between the trimmed V and J ends, which lost 4 bases and 4 bases, there was a span of 15 bases. This CDR3 comprises 15 residues. CDR1 is SGHDT and CDR2 is YYEEEE in the germline V gene. The CDR3 DNA reads as TGTGCCAGCAGCGCCCCAGTGGGGGCGTACAATGAGCAGTTCTTC. This sequence encodes CASSAPVGAYNEQFF.

The CDR3 spells CASSPNGGANEKLFF. CDR3 DNA sequence: TGTGCCAGCTCACCAAATGGTGGGGCTAATGAAAAACTGTTTTTT. V usage is TRBV18 and J usage is TRBJ1-4, with no clear D. The V gene lost 2 bases and the J gene lost 3 bases, with 10 bases spanning the gap. In germline, CDR1 is KGHSH, CDR2 LQKENI. The CDR3 is made up of 15 amino acids.

V gene TRBV6-5 combines with J gene TRBJ1-2; 7 nucleotides align to TRBD1. V trimming: 2 bases; J trimming: 3 bases; junction bases outside the gene matches: 0. Germline V gene data show CDR1 as MNHEY and CDR2 as SVGAGI. This CDR3 comprises 13 residues. The CDR3 nucleotides are TGTGCCAGCAGTTACGACAGGGACTATGGCTACACCTTC. Its translation: CASSYDRDYGYTF.

This chain links TRBV18 with TRBJ1-2, with 8 bases identical to TRBD1. CDR3 size: 14 residues. V lost 5 bases, J lost 4 bases, and 6 bases stayed unmatched. From germline, CDR1 is KGHSH and CDR2 LQKENI. CDR3 coding DNA: TGTGCCAGCTCATCAGGGGGCCATACCTATGGCTACACCTTC. Its protein is CASSSGGHTYGYTF.

The chain couples TRBV6-6 to TRBJ1-2; 8 bases fit TRBD1. CDR1 and CDR2 (germline): MNHNY, SVGAGI (reference sequence). Germline trimming cut 0 bases from V and 9 bases from J; bases unmatched to any gene: 6. This CDR3 has 14 residues. The CDR3 loop reads CASSYSTGQGSYTF. For the CDR3, the DNA is TGTGCCAGCAGTTACTCAACCGGACAGGGCAGCTACACCTTC.

As to this clone: Other DNA sequences in this sample translate to the same CDR3. J is TRBJ1-6 and V is TRBV5-4; D uncertain. Germline assignment: CDR1 SGHNT and CDR2 YYREEE (reference sequence). The CDR3 totals 16 residues. Trimming shortened V by 3 bases and J by 6 bases, and 16 bases separated the two germline ends. In DNA form, the CDR3 reads TGTGCCAGCAGCTCCGGTGGGGTAGGCGGTAATTCACCCCTCCACTTT. Its translation: CASSSGGVGGNSPLHF.

The rearrangement joins TRBV11-3 to TRBJ1-1; 7 bases are a match to TRBD1. Trimming removed 4 bases from V and 5 bases from J; junction bases left unmatched: 4. In germline, CDR1 is SGHNT, CDR2 YENEEA. This CDR3 is 13 amino acids long. The CDR3 spells CASSSSTGTEAFF. In nucleotides, the CDR3 is TGTGCCAGCAGCTCCTCGACAGGGACTGAAGCTTTCTTT.

The CDR3 nucleotides are TGTGCCAGCAGCCGAGGACAGGCGCAGCCCCAGCATTTT. Translated: CASSRGQAQPQHF. This rearrangement joins TRBV5-5 to TRBJ1-5, with TRBD1 identical over 7 bases. The CDR3 loop spans 13 amino acids. With V trimmed by 4 bases and J by 7 bases, 5 bases remained unmatched. Germline CDR1 reads SGHKS; CDR2 reads YYEKEE (reference sequence). Using reference TRBV5-5 and TRBJ1-5 for the parts outside the CDR3, the full variable domain is DAGVTQSPTHLIKTRGQQVTLRCSPISGHKSVSWYQQVLGQGPQFIFQYYEKEERGRGNFPDRFSARQFPNYSSELNVNALLLGDSALYLCASSRGQAQPQHFGDGTRLSIL.

As DNA, the CDR3 is TGTGCCAGCAGTGTCGTAGGGGGGAGGACTGGCTACACCTTC. Amino acids: CASSVVGGRTGYTF. This chain uses TRBV6-1 with TRBJ1-2, with D perhaps matching TRBD1 (6 bases). The ends were cut back, 4 bases at V and 7 bases at J, with 16 bases in the middle. Germline CDR1 and CDR2: MNHNS and SASEGT. This CDR3 has 14 amino acids.

The chain is built from TRBV11-2 and TRBJ1-2, with D possibly being TRBD1 (5 bases). V lost 5 bases, J lost 0 bases, and 10 bases lay in between. The CDR3 extends over 14 amino acids. Germline CDR1 and CDR2: SGHAT and FQNNGV. Here the CDR3 reads CASSRGQANYGYTF. CDR3 nucleotides: TGTGCCAGCAGCCGGGGCCAAGCTAACTATGGCTACACCTTC.

This chain joins TRBV2 and TRBJ2-4; TRBD2 matches 8 bases. The CDR3 is 16 residues long. CDR1 is SNHLY, CDR2 FYNNEI, per germline. V dropped 2 bases and J dropped 1; count of bases not matched to a gene: 4. The CDR3 protein is CASSELASGAKNIQYF. In DNA form, the CDR3 reads TGTGCCAGCAGTGAATTGGCTAGCGGGGCCAAAAACATTCAGTACTTC.

This clone was seen a few times. The chain employs TRBV14 and TRBJ2-7; D unclear. The V end was cut by 3 bases, the J end by 0 bases, with 3 bases between. This CDR3 region has 12 residues. Germline CDR1 SGHDN, CDR2 FVKESK. This CDR3 reads CASSHSSYEQYF. CDR3 DNA: TGTGCCAGCAGCCACAGCTCCTACGAGCAGTACTTC.

The chain combines TRBV10-3 with TRBJ2-3; TRBD2 matches 12 bases. With 2 bases clipped from V and 1 base from J, the junction kept 4 bases outside the gene matches. This CDR3 has 17 amino acids. CDR1 and CDR2 from the germline V gene are ENHRY and SYGVKD. The CDR3 nucleotides read TGTGCCATCAGTGAGCCCGGACTAGCGGGACGCACAGATACGCAGTATTTT. Translated: CAISEPGLAGRTDTQYF.

The CDR3 sequence: CASRNPQRGGEQFF. CDR3 bases: TGTGCCAGTAGGAACCCCCAGAGGGGCGGTGAGCAGTTCTTC. V is TRBV19 and J is TRBJ2-1; D tentatively reads TRBD1 or TRBD2 (5 bases each). The CDR3 length is 14 residues. Germline CDR1 is LNHDA and CDR2 is SQIVND (reference sequence). The germline V and J ends were trimmed by 6 bases and 9 bases, with 18 bases remaining between them.

The chain joins TRBV2 to TRBJ1-6, with 7 bases that match TRBD1. CDR1 and CDR2 from the germline V gene are SNHLY and FYNNEI. V gave up 6 bases and J gave up 9 bases; unmatched junction bases: 8. The CDR3 totals 14 residues. CDR3 bases: TGTGCCAGCAGCTCATCAGGGGGTCCTTCACCCCTCCACTTT. Translating it yields CASSSSGGPSPLHF.

The chain uses TRBV11-2 and TRBJ2-5, with D possibly TRBD1 on 5 matching bases. Germline V CDR1 and CDR2: SGHAT, FQNNGV. The V end was cut by 2 bases, the J end by 0 bases, with 10 bases between. The CDR3 sequence is 15 residues long. This chain's CDR3 is CASSLRGQNQETQYF. The CDR3 DNA is TGTGCCAGCAGCTTAAGGGGCCAGAACCAAGAGACCCAGTACTTC.

In this sample, this clone turned up a few times. This chain connects TRBV2 to TRBJ1-2, with D uncertain. Per germline, CDR1 SNHLY and CDR2 FYNNEI. CDR3 length equals 9 residues. Trimming cost V 6 bases and J 7 bases, with 3 bases left between them. The DNA of the CDR3 is TGTGCCAGCAGAGCTGGCTACACCTTC. This codes for CASRAGYTF. Filled out from reference TRBV2 and TRBJ1-2, the complete variable domain reads EPEVTQTPSHQVTQMGQEVILRCVPISNHLYFYWYRQILGQKVEFLVSFYNNEISEKSEIFDDQFSVERPDGSNFTLKIRSTKLEDSAMYFCASRAGYTFGSGTRLTVV.

The V call is TRBV5-5, the J call TRBJ2-6; D possibly matches TRBD1 or TRBD2 (5 bases each). CDR1 is SGHKS, CDR2 YYEKEE, per germline (reference sequence). The CDR3 is 16 amino acids. Trimming removed 0 bases from V and 1 base from J, with 8 bases in between. CDR3 in amino acids: CASSLAWGSGANVLTF. CDR3 bases: TGTGCCAGCAGCTTGGCTTGGGGGTCTGGGGCCAACGTCCTGACTTTC. The full variable domain, with the rest looked up from reference TRBV5-5 and TRBJ2-6, is DAGVTQSPTHLIKTRGQQVTLRCSPISGHKSVSWYQQVLGQGPQFIFQYYEKEERGRGNFPDRFSARQFPNYSSELNVNALLLGDSALYLCASSLAWGSGANVLTFGAGSRLTVL.

The rearrangement links TRBV19 to TRBJ1-1, with 10 bases aligning to TRBD1. The CDR3 totals 15 residues. V lost 5 bases to trimming and J lost 4 bases; unmatched junction nucleotides: 7. Germline V lookup: CDR1 LNHDA, CDR2 SQIVND (reference sequence). In nucleotides, the CDR3 is TGTGCCAGTAGTCCCGGGACAGGGGTGAGCACTGAAGCTTTCTTT. It translates to CASSPGTGVSTEAFF.